In this sample, the clone carrying this T cell receptor beta chain turned up once. Its antigen is still unknown. These data belong to a study of OX40 agonist ivuxolimab in advanced cancers. Study-wide background: In three patients, partial responses were observed, one with hepatocellular carcinoma and two with cutaneous melanoma. Study-wide findings and caveats: Both CD4+ and CD8+ T cell populations in blood had undergone clonal expansion by week 6 at 0.1 to 3.0 mg/kg.

In germline, CDR1 is SGHTA, CDR2 FQGTGA. The CDR3 runs 17 residues. The V segment lost 5 bases and the J segment 2 bases; nucleotides outside the gene matches: 6. Repertoires were generated with immunoSEQ multiplex PCR, while TCRdb's copy carries only in-frame clones and drops some. The profile shows about 63,000 clones, around 91% of them singletons. The chain employs TRBV7-3 and TRBJ2-6; 10 bases line up with TRBD1. The TCR was taken from an adult with an advanced solid tumor such as melanoma, head and neck, liver or kidney cancer. The material was CD4+ or CD8+ T cells sorted from blood, obtained in a trial of the OX40 agonist ivuxolimab. Written as DNA, the CDR3 is TGTGCCAGCAGCCCGGGACAGGGGTATCCTGGGGCCAACGTCCTGACTTTC. It specifies CASSPGQGYPGANVLTF.